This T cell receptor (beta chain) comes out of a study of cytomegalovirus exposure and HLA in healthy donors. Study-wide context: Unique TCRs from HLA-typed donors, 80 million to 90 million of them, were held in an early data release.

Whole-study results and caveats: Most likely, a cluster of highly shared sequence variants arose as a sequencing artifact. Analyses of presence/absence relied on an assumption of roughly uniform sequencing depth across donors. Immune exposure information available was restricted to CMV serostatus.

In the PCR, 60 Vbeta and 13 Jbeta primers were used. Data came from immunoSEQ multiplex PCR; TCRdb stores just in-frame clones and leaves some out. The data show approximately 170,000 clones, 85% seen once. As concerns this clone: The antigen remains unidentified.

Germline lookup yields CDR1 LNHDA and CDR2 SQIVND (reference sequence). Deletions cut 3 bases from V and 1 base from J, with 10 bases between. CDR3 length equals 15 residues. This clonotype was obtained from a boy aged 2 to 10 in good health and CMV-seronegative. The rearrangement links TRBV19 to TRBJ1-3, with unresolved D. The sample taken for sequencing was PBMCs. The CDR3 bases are TGTGCCAGTAGTATCAAAGGAGGGTCTGGAAACACCATATATTTT. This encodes CASSIKGGSGNTIYF.